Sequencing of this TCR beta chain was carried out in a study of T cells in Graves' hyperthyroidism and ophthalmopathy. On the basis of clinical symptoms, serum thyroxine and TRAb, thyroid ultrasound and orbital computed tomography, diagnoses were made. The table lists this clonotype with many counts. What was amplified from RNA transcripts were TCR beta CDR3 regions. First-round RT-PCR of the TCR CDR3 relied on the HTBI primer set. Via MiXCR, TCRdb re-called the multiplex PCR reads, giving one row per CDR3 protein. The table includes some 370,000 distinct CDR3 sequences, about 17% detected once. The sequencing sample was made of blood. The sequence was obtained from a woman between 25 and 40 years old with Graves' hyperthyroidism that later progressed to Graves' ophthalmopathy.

The CDR3 bases are TGTGCCAGCAGTCCCGGGACGGCGAATGAAAAACTGTTTTTT. Translating gives CASSPGTANEKLFF. The chain has TRBV27 and TRBJ1-4; perhaps TRBD1 as D (5 bases). The V end was cut by 5 bases, the J end by 5 bases, with 12 bases between. The length of the CDR3 is 14 residues. The germline gives CDR1 MNHEY, CDR2 SMNVEV (reference sequence).